The sequence of this T cell receptor beta chain was determined in a study of CD8 T cells in ankylosing spondylitis. Study-level points and caveats: Ankylosing spondylitis blood appeared to be characterized by a TCR beta motif of several highly homologous variants. Clones that were linked to disease were CD8+ and were relatively rare in peripheral blood.

For this clonotype: The antigen remains undetermined.

A quantitative 5'-RACE method, one with molecular barcodes, was used to make TCR beta libraries. MiXCR, run by TCRdb on the 5' RACE reads, gives a single entry per CDR3 protein. The sample consists of 350,000 to 450,000 distinct CDR3 sequences, approximately 20% of them appearing once. Between the trimmed V and J ends, which lost 2 bases and 0 bases, there was a span of 6 bases. The CDR3 length is 13 residues. Germline V gives CDR1 SQVTM, CDR2 ANQGSEA. The chain uses TRBV29-1 and TRBJ2-3; D is undetermined. The TCR was taken from a male donor with ankylosing spondylitis or in good health (not recorded which). Sample: blood, either unsorted or a sorted T cell fraction (not recorded which). The CDR3 reads CSVENPSTDTQYF. The CDR3 DNA follows: TGCAGCGTTGAAAATCCGAGCACAGATACGCAGTATTTT.